The TCR beta chain under discussion was sequenced for a study of T cell repertoires in cytomegalovirus infection. Concerning this clonotype: A much larger clonotype is one base distant, so this may be a read error. No conserved phenylalanine or tryptophan ends this CDR3, so it is likely a read error.

TCRdb used MiXCR to reprocess the reads, holding one entry per CDR3 protein. The top ten hold 8.7% of the sample, which has about 400,000 distinct CDR3 sequences, around a sixth seen once. CDR1 is SGHTA and CDR2 is FQGNSA in the germline V gene. V shed 7 bases and J shed 1 base, with 11 bases lying between them. The length of the CDR3 is 14 residues. Sequencing was done on a sample of PBMCs. The origin of this receptor is a human donor in good health (CMV status not recorded). Some clones in this sample may be carry-over from other donors' samples. The V and J genes are TRBV7-2 and TRBJ1-3; perhaps TRBD1 as D (6 bases). The CDR3 is CASTPGASGNTIYL. CDR3 DNA: TGTGCCAGCACCCCGGGGGCATCTGGAAACACCATATATTTA.